A selection of T cell receptor beta chains follows, all from one sample in a study of T cells after yellow fever vaccination. TCRdb analysed the 5' RACE reads with MiXCR anew, one entry per CDR3 protein. Among around 500,000 distinct CDR3 sequences listed, around a fifth were seen once. Sequenced here: PBMCs, sampled approximately 22 days after the first yellow fever vaccination. The receptors originated from a man aged 18 to 35 who received the YFV17D yellow fever vaccine. The CDR3 runs from the conserved cysteine through the conserved F or W.

TRBV20-1	TRBJ2-7	CSALGRLDYEQYF
TRBV12-3/TRBV12-4	TRBJ2-3	CASSLAVGGQLQYF
TRBV5-1	TRBJ2-3	CASTDQTGTPLDTQYF
TRBV5-6	TRBJ1-4	CASSGFGKLFF
TRBV19	TRBJ2-7	CAGRGILYSYEQYF
TRBV24-1	TRBJ2-1	CATSEYSGGYNEQFF
TRBV5-4	TRBJ2-2	CASSKGTGHPNTGELFF
TRBV3-1	TRBJ2-5	CASSPTKETQYF
TRBV5-6	TRBJ2-7	CASSSTDRARWGSYEQYF
TRBV5-1	TRBJ1-4	CASSLSRQEGKLFF
TRBV6-2/TRBV6-3	TRBJ2-7	CASSRPMTYEQYF
TRBV6-1	TRBJ2-4	CASSPDTALAKNIQYF
TRBV7-9	TRBJ1-1	CASSLGSALGEQAFF
TRBV5-4	TRBJ2-1	CASSFWGLNNEQFF
TRBV7-2	TRBJ2-1	CASSLVVSGGINEQFF
TRBV7-2	TRBJ1-4	CASSFGVSATNEKLFF
TRBV7-6	TRBJ2-5	CASSARVGGETQYF
TRBV21-1	TRBJ2-3	CASSKDRLVHHTDTQYF
TRBV7-6	TRBJ2-3	CASSLLTGPLDTQYF
TRBV11-2	TRBJ2-2	CASSLAGTTTGELFF
TRBV5-1	TRBJ2-1	CASSRGQGPPYNEQFF
TRBV5-5	TRBJ2-5	CASSLVRAIEYQETQYF
TRBV5-4	TRBJ2-2	CASSAARGPNTGELFF
TRBV7-2	TRBJ1-4	CASSRGLNEKLFF
TRBV19	TRBJ1-5	CASSVGTDNQPQHF
TRBV2	TRBJ1-3	CASMAGLSGNTIYF
TRBV4-2	TRBJ2-7	CASSLHSAGEQYF
TRBV12-3/TRBV12-4	TRBJ2-3	CASSQAGGQEDTQYF
TRBV20-1	TRBJ2-3	CSAWDSSTDTQYF
TRBV6-5	TRBJ2-3	CASSYPPTGASTDTQYF
TRBV7-6	TRBJ2-3	CASSLGASQDTQYF
TRBV7-2	TRBJ2-3	CASSLLSGTSTDTQYF
TRBV5-1	TRBJ2-3	CASSLAASRSTHTDTQYF
TRBV20-1	TRBJ1-5	CSARDSRGTVYSNQPQHF
TRBV12-3/TRBV12-4	TRBJ1-1	CASRILQGRNTEAFF
TRBV4-1	TRBJ2-2	CASSQAGVNTGELFF
TRBV5-1	TRBJ2-1	CASSWQPSYNEQFF
TRBV7-2	TRBJ2-5	CASSARQGMRETQYF
TRBV5-1	TRBJ2-1	CAEEVRGGKYNEQFF
TRBV28	TRBJ2-3	CASSTSNQDTQYF
TRBV24-1	TRBJ2-2	CATSEGRGTWNTGELFF
TRBV4-2	TRBJ2-2	CASSRGRTGELFF
TRBV5-4	TRBJ1-5	CASSRGGDNQPQHF
TRBV5-1	TRBJ1-6	CASSLGFGVGDSPLHF
TRBV7-9	TRBJ1-1	CASSLLTAMNTEAFF
TRBV6-1	TRBJ2-2	CASSGGSRGELFF
TRBV7-2	TRBJ2-5	CASSPPTGSTQYF
TRBV6-4	TRBJ2-1	CASSEGRGGGKQFF
TRBV20-1	TRBJ2-3	CSAADPGGTTDTQYF
TRBV9	TRBJ2-3	CASSSGGNTQYF
TRBV7-3	TRBJ1-1	CATPKVNTEAFF
TRBV19	TRBJ2-2	CASSIRTSGDTGELFF
TRBV20-1	TRBJ2-1	CSASLAGGASVEQFF
TRBV7-8	TRBJ2-5	CASSPAVETQYF
TRBV20-1	TRBJ2-6	CSAIDRAGANVLTF
TRBV15	TRBJ1-4	CATSRHSEKLFF
TRBV4-3	TRBJ1-2	CASSPGTGSYTF
TRBV10-3	TRBJ2-3	CAISALRVSSTDTQYF
TRBV6-1	TRBJ2-1	CASSRGASYNEQFF
TRBV6-5	TRBJ1-5	CASSYSGSNQPQHF